A single sample is the source of the 14 T cell receptor beta chains below, sequenced in a study of T cells in Graves' hyperthyroidism and ophthalmopathy. TCR beta CDR3 sequences were amplified from RNA transcripts. First-round RT-PCR targeting the TCR CDR3 was performed with the HTBI primer set. TCRdb itself ran the multiplex PCR reads through MiXCR, one entry per CDR3 protein. The table has more than 550,000 distinct CDR3 sequences, roughly 17% seen once. Sequencing was performed on blood. The source is a man in his fifties or sixties with Graves' hyperthyroidism.

This clonotype was recorded a few times. J is TRBJ1-5 and V is TRBV6-1, with a possible D match to TRBD1 (6 bases). CDR1 is MNHNS, CDR2 SASEGT, per germline. This CDR3 region has 14 residues. The V and J ends lost 6 bases and 5 bases respectively, with 14 bases between them. CDR3 in amino acids: CASRPGQRYQPQHF. As DNA, the CDR3 is TGTGCCAGCAGGCCCGGACAGAGATATCAGCCCCAGCATTTT.

This clonotype showed up many times. The J gene is TRBJ2-3, the V gene TRBV2, with unresolved D. Deletions cut 6 bases from V and 0 bases from J, with 13 bases between. Germline CDR1 is SNHLY and CDR2 is FYNNEI. CDR3 length: 15 amino acids. The CDR3 DNA is TGTGCCAGCAGATCTAGGGAAAGTAGCACAGATACGCAGTATTTT. It yields the protein CASRSRESSTDTQYF. Filled out from reference TRBV2 and TRBJ2-3, the complete variable domain reads EPEVTQTPSHQVTQMGQEVILRCVPISNHLYFYWYRQILGQKVEFLVSFYNNEISEKSEIFDDQFSVERPDGSNFTLKIRSTKLEDSAMYFCASRSRESSTDTQYFGPGTRLTVL.

At least ten counts were recorded for this clonotype. The chain has TRBV6-2 or TRBV6-3 and TRBJ1-1; D is ambiguous. The CDR3 has 13 amino acids. Germline V gene sequence: CDR1 MNHEY, CDR2 SVGEGT. The germline V and J ends were trimmed by 0 bases and 5 bases, with 7 bases remaining between them. The CDR3, as DNA: TGTGCCAGCAGTTACTCGGTGGAAACTGAAGCTTTCTTT. It specifies CASSYSVETEAFF.

This clonotype was recorded at least ten times. The rearrangement joins TRBV6-2 or TRBV6-3 to TRBJ1-2; D call uncertain. Germline V gives CDR1 MNHEY, CDR2 SVGEGT. This CDR3 contains 13 residues. V lost 7 bases and J lost 1, with 10 bases in between. This CDR3 reads CASTSPVNYGYTF. CDR3 sequence (DNA): TGTGCCAGCACTTCCCCGGTTAACTATGGCTACACCTTC.

This clonotype was detected a few times. The chain uses TRBV27 and TRBJ2-7, with 13 bases identical to TRBD2. From germline, CDR1 is MNHEY and CDR2 SMNVEV (reference sequence). CDR3 length equals 15 residues. Trimming at V came to 4 bases and at J to 3 bases, leaving 3 bases not matched to a gene. The DNA for the CDR3 is TGTGCCAGCAGTTGGACTAGCGGGAGTCACTACGAGCAGTACTTC. It codes for CASSWTSGSHYEQYF.

This clonotype appeared a few times. V gene TRBV28 combines with J gene TRBJ2-7, with 11 bases that match TRBD1. J was trimmed by 7 bases and V by 7 bases; bases with no gene match: 12. This CDR3 has 15 amino acids. Germline V gives CDR1 MDHEN, CDR2 SYDVKM. The CDR3 DNA is TGTGCCAGCAAATCACCGGGACAGGGGGAGGGGGAGCAGTACTTC. Its translation: CASKSPGQGEGEQYF. The full variable domain, in which reference TRBV28 and TRBJ2-7 provide the parts outside the CDR3, is DVKVTQSSRYLVKRTGEKVFLECVQDMDHENMFWYRQDPGLGLRLIYFSYDVKMKEKGDIPEGYSVSREKKERFSLILESASTNQTSMYLCASKSPGQGEGEQYFGPGTRLTVT.

The chain carries TRBV4-1 and TRBJ2-1, with TRBD2 matching over 9 bases. This CDR3 is 16 amino acids long. Germline trimming cut 0 bases from V and 4 bases from J; bases unmatched to any gene: 4. Germline V gene sequence: CDR1 MGHRA, CDR2 YSYEKL. CDR3 in amino acids: CASSQDNSGSYNEQFF. The DNA for the CDR3 is TGCGCCAGCAGCCAAGATAATAGCGGGAGTTACAATGAGCAGTTCTTC.

There are many counts of this clonotype. V usage is TRBV18 and J usage is TRBJ2-1; 7 bases map to TRBD1. This CDR3 has 14 amino acids. Germline loops: CDR1 KGHSH, CDR2 LQKENI. With V trimmed by 8 bases and J by 4 bases, 8 bases remained unmatched. In DNA form, the CDR3 reads TGTGCCAGCAGTCCCCGACAGGGTTACAATGAGCAGTTCTTC. It yields the protein CASSPRQGYNEQFF.

This clonotype was detected only a few times. The genes are TRBV12-3 or TRBV12-4 and TRBJ2-7; D gene ambiguous. With 6 bases removed from V and 4 bases from J, the gap between germline ends came to 10 bases. The CDR3 is made up of 12 amino acids. This CDR3 is CASSDQVYEQYF. The CDR3 DNA reads TGTGCCAGCAGCGACCAGGTGTACGAGCAGTACTTC.

This sequence joins TRBV7-6 and TRBJ1-6; 7 nucleotides line up with TRBD1. The CDR3 is 15 residues long. Germline-derived CDR1 and CDR2 are SGHVS and FNYEAQ. After removal of 2 bases from V and 7 bases from J, the junction contained 5 bases not matched to a gene. Here the CDR3 reads CASSLFRQGNSPLHF. The CDR3 nucleotides are TGTGCCAGCAGCTTATTTAGACAGGGAAATTCACCCCTCCACTTT.

This clonotype was counted at least ten times. The rearrangement uses TRBV27 and TRBJ2-1; 7 bases agree with TRBD2. CDR3 length: 16 residues. J gave up 0 bases and V 3 bases, and 5 bases lay outside the gene matches. In germline, CDR1 is MNHEY, CDR2 SMNVEV (reference sequence). The CDR3 DNA reads TGTGCCAGCAGTTTTCTACTAGCGACCTCCTACAATGAGCAGTTCTTC. This encodes CASSFLLATSYNEQFF.

This clonotype showed up many times. V is TRBV28 and J is TRBJ2-6; TRBD1 matches 9 bases. V lost 4 bases to trimming and J lost 0 bases; unmatched junction nucleotides: 7. The CDR3 is made up of 18 amino acids. CDR1 MDHEN and CDR2 SYDVKM come from the germline V gene. In DNA form, the CDR3 reads TGTGCCAGCAGTTCCCCGGGACAGGGAAGCTCTGGGGCCAACGTCCTGACTTTC. Its translation: CASSSPGQGSSGANVLTF. Together with reference TRBV28 and TRBJ2-6, the CDR3 gives the full variable domain: DVKVTQSSRYLVKRTGEKVFLECVQDMDHENMFWYRQDPGLGLRLIYFSYDVKMKEKGDIPEGYSVSREKKERFSLILESASTNQTSMYLCASSSPGQGSSGANVLTFGAGSRLTVL.

There are many counts of this clonotype. The DNA of the CDR3 is TGTGCCAGCAGTCCCCACGGGGGCGGGAGGGAAAATGAGCAGTTCTTC. Its translation: CASSPHGGGRENEQFF. The chain recombines TRBV28 with TRBJ2-1; 9 nucleotides align to TRBD2. CDR3 size: 16 residues. Germline trimming cut 5 bases from V and 7 bases from J; bases unmatched to any gene: 12. Germline V lookup: CDR1 MDHEN, CDR2 SYDVKM.

The J gene is TRBJ2-1, the V gene TRBV28; tentative D call: TRBD2 (5 bases). Germline CDR1 is MDHEN and CDR2 is SYDVKM. This CDR3 has 15 residues. V was shortened by 4 bases and J by 4 bases, with 14 bases between the two germline ends. The CDR3 bases are TGTGCCAGCAGTTACGCCGGGATAGATTACAATGAGCAGTTCTTC. Its protein is CASSYAGIDYNEQFF. Variable domain in full (rest from reference TRBV28 and TRBJ2-1): DVKVTQSSRYLVKRTGEKVFLECVQDMDHENMFWYRQDPGLGLRLIYFSYDVKMKEKGDIPEGYSVSREKKERFSLILESASTNQTSMYLCASSYAGIDYNEQFFGPGTRLTVL.